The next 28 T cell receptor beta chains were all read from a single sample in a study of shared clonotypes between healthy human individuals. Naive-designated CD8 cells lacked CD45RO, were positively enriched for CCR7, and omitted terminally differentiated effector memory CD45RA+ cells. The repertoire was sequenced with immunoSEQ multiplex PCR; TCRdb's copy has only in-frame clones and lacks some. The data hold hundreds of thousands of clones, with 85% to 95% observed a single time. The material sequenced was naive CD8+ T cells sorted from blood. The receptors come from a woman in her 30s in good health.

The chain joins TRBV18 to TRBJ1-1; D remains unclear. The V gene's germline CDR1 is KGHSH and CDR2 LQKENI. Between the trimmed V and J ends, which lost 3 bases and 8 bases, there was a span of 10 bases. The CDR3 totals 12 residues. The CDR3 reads CASSPQEKEAFF. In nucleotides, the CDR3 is TGTGCCAGCTCACCCCAGGAGAAGGAAGCTTTCTTT.

This CDR3 is CASSLGQGFTEAFF. CDR3 DNA: TGCGCCAGCAGCTTGGGTCAGGGATTCACTGAAGCTTTCTTT. J is TRBJ1-1 and V is TRBV5-1, with D tentatively TRBD1 (5 bases). Per the germline V gene, CDR1 is SGHRS and CDR2 is YFSETQ. V shed 0 bases and J shed 4 bases, with 10 bases lying between them. This CDR3 is 14 amino acids long.

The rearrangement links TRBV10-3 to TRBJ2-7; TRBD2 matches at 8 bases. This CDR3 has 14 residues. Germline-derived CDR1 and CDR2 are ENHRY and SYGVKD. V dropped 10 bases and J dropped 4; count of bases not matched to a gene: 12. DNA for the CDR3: TGTGCCACAAAGGTTACTAGCGGATTGTACGAGCAGTACTTC. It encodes CATKVTSGLYEQYF.

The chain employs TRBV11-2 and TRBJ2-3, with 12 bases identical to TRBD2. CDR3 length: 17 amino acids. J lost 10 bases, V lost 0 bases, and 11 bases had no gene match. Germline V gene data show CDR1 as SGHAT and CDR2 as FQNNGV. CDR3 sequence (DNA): TGTGCCAGCAGCTTAGATCGACTAGCGGGAGTGGGAGGTTCGCAGTATTTT. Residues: CASSLDRLAGVGGSQYF.

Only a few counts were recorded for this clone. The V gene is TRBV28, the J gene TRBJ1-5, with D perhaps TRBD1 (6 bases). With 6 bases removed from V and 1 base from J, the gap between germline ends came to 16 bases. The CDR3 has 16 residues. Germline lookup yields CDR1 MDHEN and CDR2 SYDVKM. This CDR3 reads CASRLAYRVSNQPQHF. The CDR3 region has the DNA TGTGCCAGCAGGCTCGCGTACAGGGTGAGCAATCAGCCCCAGCATTTT. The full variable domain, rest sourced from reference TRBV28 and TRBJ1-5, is DVKVTQSSRYLVKRTGEKVFLECVQDMDHENMFWYRQDPGLGLRLIYFSYDVKMKEKGDIPEGYSVSREKKERFSLILESASTNQTSMYLCASRLAYRVSNQPQHFGDGTRLSIL.

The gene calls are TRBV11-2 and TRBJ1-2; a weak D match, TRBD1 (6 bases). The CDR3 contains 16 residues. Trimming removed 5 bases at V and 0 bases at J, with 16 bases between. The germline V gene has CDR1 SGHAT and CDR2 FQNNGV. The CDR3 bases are TGTGCCAGCAGCGACGTGAGGGACAATGCTAACTATGGCTACACCTTC. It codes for CASSDVRDNANYGYTF.

For the CDR3, the DNA is TGTGCCAGCAGCGCCAGGGGAGGAGGGTATACAGATACGCAGTATTTT. Translated: CASSARGGGYTDTQYF. The chain joins TRBV9 to TRBJ2-3; the D gene could be TRBD1 or TRBD2 (6 bases each). V lost 3 bases and J 3 bases, leaving 17 bases between the germline ends. CDR3 length: 16 amino acids. Germline CDR1 is SGDLS and CDR2 is YYNGEE.

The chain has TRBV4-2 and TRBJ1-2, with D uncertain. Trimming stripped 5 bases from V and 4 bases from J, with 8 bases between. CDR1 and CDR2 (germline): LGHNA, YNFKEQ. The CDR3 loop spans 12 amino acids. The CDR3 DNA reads TGTGCCAGCAGCTTGGATCCCTATGGCTACACCTTC. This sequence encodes CASSLDPYGYTF.

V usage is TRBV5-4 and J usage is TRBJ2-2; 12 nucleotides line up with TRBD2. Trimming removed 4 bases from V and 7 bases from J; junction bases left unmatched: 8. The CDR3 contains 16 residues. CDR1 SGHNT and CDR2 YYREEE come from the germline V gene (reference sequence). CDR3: CASSTTSGRLVGELFF. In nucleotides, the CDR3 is TGTGCCAGCAGCACGACTAGCGGGAGATTGGTCGGGGAGCTGTTTTTT.

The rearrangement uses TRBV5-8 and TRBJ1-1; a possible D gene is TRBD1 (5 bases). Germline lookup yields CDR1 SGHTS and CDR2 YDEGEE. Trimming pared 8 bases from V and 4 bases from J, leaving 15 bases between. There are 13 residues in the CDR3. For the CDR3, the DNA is TGTGCCAGTTCCAGGGTCACTTTCACTGAAGCTTTCTTT. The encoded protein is CASSRVTFTEAFF.

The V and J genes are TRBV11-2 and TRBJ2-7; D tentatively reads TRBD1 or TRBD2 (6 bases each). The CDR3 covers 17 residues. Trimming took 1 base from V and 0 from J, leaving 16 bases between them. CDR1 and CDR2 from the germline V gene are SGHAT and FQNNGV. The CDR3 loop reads CASSLAPGAISSYEQYF. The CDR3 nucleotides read TGTGCCAGCAGCTTAGCCCCGGGGGCAATCTCCTCCTACGAGCAGTACTTC.

CDR3 sequence: CASIQTSGSSGELFF. CDR3 in DNA: TGTGCCAGCATTCAGACTAGCGGGAGTTCCGGGGAGCTGTTTTTT. This chain uses TRBV28 with TRBJ2-2, with 12 bases aligning to TRBD2. Per germline, CDR1 MDHEN and CDR2 SYDVKM. The V and J ends lost 7 bases and 6 bases, in that order; junction bases with no gene match: 6. This CDR3 region has 15 residues.

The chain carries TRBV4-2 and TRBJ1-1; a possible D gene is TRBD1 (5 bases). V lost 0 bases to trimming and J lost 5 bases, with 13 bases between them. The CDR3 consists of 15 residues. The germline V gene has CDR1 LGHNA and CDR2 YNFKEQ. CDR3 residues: CASSQEETVSTEAFF. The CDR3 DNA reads TGTGCCAGCAGCCAAGAGGAGACAGTGAGTACTGAAGCTTTCTTT.

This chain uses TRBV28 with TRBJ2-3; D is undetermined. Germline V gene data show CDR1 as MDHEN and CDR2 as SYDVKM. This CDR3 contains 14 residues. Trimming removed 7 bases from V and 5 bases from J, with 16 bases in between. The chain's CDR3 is CASKDSYLVDTQYF. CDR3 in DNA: TGTGCCAGCAAGGATAGCTACTTAGTAGATACGCAGTATTTT.

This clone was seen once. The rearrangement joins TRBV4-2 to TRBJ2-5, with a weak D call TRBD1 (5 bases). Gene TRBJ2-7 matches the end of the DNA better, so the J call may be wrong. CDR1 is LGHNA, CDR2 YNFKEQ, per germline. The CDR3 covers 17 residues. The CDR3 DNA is TGTGCCAGCAGCCAAGCCCCGGTCGGTCTAGGGGACTACGAGCAGTACTTC. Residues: CASSQAPVGLGDYEQYF.

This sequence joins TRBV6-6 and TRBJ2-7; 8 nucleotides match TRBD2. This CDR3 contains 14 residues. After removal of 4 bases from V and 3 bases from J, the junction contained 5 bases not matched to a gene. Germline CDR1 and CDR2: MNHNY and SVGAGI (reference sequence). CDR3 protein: CASSWTSSGYEQYF. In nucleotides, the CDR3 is TGTGCCAGCAGTTGGACTAGCTCTGGCTACGAGCAGTACTTC.

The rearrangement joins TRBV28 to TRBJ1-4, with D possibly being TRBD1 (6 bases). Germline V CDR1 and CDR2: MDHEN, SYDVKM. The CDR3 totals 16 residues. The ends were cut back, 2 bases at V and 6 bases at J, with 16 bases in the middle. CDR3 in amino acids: CASSLTVGGRYEKLFF. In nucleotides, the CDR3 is TGTGCCAGCAGTTTAACTGTAGGGGGGCGATATGAAAAACTGTTTTTT.

CDR3 DNA: TGTGCCAGCAGCCCCGGGGAGGGAATAGTGGTAGGTGAGCAGTTCTTC. Encoded protein: CASSPGEGIVVGEQFF. The chain combines TRBV13 with TRBJ2-1; 7 nucleotides align to TRBD2. The CDR3 has 16 residues. The ends lost 5 bases at V and 9 bases at J; junction bases unmatched: 16. CDR1 is PRHDT and CDR2 is FYEKMQ in the germline V gene (reference sequence).

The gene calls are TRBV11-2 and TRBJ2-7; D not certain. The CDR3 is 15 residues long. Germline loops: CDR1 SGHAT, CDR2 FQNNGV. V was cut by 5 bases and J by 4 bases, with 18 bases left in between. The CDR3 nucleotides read TGTGCCAGCAGCACCAAAGGCAGTCGAGCTTACGAGCAGTACTTC. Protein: CASSTKGSRAYEQYF.

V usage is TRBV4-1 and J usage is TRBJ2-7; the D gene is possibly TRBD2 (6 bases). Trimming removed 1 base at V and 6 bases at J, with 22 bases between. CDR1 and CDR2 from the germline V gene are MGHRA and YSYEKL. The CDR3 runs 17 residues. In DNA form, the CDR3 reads TGCGCCAGCAGCCAAGTCTTTAGGTGGGAGGACACCGGCGAGCAGTACTTC. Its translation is CASSQVFRWEDTGEQYF.

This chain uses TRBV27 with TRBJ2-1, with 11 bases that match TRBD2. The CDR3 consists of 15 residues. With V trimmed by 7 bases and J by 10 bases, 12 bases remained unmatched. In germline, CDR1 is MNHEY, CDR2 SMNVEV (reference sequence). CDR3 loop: CASNQGTSGSMEQFF. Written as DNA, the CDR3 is TGTGCCAGCAACCAAGGGACTAGCGGTTCAATGGAGCAGTTCTTC.

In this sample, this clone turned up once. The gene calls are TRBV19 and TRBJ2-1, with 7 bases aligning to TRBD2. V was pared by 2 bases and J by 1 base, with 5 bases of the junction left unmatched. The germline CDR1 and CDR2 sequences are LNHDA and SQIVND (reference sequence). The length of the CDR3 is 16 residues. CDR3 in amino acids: CASSIKAGPSYNEQFF. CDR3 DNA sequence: TGTGCCAGTAGTATAAAAGCGGGACCTTCCTACAATGAGCAGTTCTTC. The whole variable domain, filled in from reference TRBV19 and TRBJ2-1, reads DGGITQSPKYLFRKEGQNVTLSCEQNLNHDAMYWYRQDPGQGLRLIYYSQIVNDFQKGDIAEGYSVSREKKESFPLTVTSAQKNPTAFYLCASSIKAGPSYNEQFFGPGTRLTVL.

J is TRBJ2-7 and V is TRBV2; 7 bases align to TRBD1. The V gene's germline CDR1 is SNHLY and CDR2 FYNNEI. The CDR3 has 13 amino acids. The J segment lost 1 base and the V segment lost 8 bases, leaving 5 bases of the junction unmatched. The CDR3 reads CASDRDLSYEQYF. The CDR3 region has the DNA TGTGCCAGCGACAGGGACCTTTCCTACGAGCAGTACTTC.

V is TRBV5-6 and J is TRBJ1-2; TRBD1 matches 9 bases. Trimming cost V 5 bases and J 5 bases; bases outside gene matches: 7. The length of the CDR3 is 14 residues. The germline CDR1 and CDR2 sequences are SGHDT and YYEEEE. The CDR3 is CASSAGTGIYGYTF. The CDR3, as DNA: TGTGCCAGCAGTGCCGGGACAGGGATATATGGCTACACCTTC. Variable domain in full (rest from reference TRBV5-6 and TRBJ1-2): DAGVTQSPTHLIKTRGQQVTLRCSPKSGHDTVSWYQQALGQGPQFIFQYYEEEERQRGNFPDRFSGHQFPNYSSELNVNALLLGDSALYLCASSAGTGIYGYTFGSGTRLTVV.

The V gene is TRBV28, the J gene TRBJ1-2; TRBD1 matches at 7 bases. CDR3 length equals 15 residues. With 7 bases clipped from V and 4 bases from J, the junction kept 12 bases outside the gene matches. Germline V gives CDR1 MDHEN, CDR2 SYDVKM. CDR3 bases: TGTGCCAGCAACCAGCCCTTGACAGGGACCTATGGCTACACCTTC. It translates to CASNQPLTGTYGYTF.

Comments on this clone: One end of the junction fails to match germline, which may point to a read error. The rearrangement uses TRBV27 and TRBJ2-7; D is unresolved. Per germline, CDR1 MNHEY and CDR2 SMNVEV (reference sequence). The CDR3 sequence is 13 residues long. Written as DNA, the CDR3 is TGTGCCAGCAGTCCGAACGCAGCCTACGAGCAGCACTTC. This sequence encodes CASSPNAAYEQHF.

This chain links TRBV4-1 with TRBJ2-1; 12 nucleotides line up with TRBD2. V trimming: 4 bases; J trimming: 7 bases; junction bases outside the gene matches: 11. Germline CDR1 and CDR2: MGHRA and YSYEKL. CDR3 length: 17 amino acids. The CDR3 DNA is TGCGCCAGCAGCCCCGGGACTAGCGGGTTCCCTGGGAATGAGCAGTTCTTC. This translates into CASSPGTSGFPGNEQFF.

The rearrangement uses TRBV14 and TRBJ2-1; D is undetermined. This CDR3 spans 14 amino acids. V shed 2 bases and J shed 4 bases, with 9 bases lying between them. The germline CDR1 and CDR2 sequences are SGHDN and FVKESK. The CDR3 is CASSQWADYNEQFF. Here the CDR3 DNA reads TGTGCCAGCAGCCAATGGGCAGATTACAATGAGCAGTTCTTC.